This TCR beta chain came from a study of blood T cell repertoires in COVID-19. Study-level information: From the United States, Italy and Spain came samples of acute and convalescent COVID-19.

Using immunoSEQ multiplex PCR, the repertoire was profiled, and TCRdb retains in-frame clones only, with some absent. The table includes 200,000 to 250,000 clones, approximately 87% detected once. Input material: peripheral blood. The sequence was obtained from a man aged 55 to 69 with acute or convalescent COVID-19.

The CDR3 spells CSASLKRGGVSNQPQHF. The CDR3 DNA reads TGCAGTGCTAGTCTCAAGCGAGGGGGCGTAAGCAATCAGCCCCAGCATTTT. This rearrangement joins TRBV20-1 to TRBJ1-5, with 7 positions matching TRBD1. Germline loops: CDR1 DFQATT, CDR2 SNEGSKA (reference sequence). The CDR3 is 17 amino acids. The ends lost 3 bases at V and 1 base at J; junction bases unmatched: 12.